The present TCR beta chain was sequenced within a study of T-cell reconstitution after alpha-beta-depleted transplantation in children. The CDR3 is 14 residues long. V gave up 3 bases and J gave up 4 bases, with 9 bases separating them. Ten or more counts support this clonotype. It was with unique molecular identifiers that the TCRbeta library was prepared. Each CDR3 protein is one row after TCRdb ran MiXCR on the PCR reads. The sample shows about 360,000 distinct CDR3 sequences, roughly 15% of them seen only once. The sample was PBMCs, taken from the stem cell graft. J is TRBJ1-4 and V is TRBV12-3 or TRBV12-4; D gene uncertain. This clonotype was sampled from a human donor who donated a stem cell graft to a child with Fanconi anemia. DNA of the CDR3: TGTGCCAGCAGTTTTCGTAAGATTAATGAAAAACTGTTTTTT. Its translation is CASSFRKINEKLFF.